These 24 T cell receptor beta chains came from one sample sequenced in a study of blood T cells in healthy people across ages. Combining a sample-barcoded 5' primer with a J-beta primer mix, a second PCR ran for roughly 7 to 11 cycles. Via MiXCR, TCRdb re-called the 5' RACE reads, giving one row per CDR3 protein. The table shows approximately 900,000 distinct CDR3 sequences, with 25% to 35% occurring only once. The same sample was also studied in work on T cells of mothers and their children.

The sequenced sample consisted of blood. Receptors originate from a woman aged 40 to 49 in good health.

This rearrangement joins TRBV11-1 to TRBJ2-1; D tentatively reads TRBD1 or TRBD2 (6 bases each). With 5 bases removed from V and 6 bases from J, the gap between germline ends came to 20 bases. The germline gives CDR1 SGHAT, CDR2 FQDESV (reference sequence). The CDR3 is 16 amino acids. The CDR3 coding sequence is TGTGCCAGCAGCCTTTTATGGGGGGCGAGTCGCAATGAGCAGTTCTTC. It specifies CASSLLWGASRNEQFF.

A remark on this clonotype: This may be a read error: a much more frequent sequence differs by one nucleotide. The chain recombines TRBV2 with TRBJ2-1, with TRBD1 identical over 11 bases. Per germline, CDR1 SNHLY and CDR2 FYNNEI. This CDR3 has 14 residues. The J segment lost 7 bases and the V segment lost 8 bases, leaving 7 bases of the junction unmatched. In DNA form, the CDR3 reads TGTGCCAGCGGCGGACAGGGGGCCGTTAATGAGCAGTTCTTC. Amino acid sequence: CASGGQGAVNEQFF.

This clonotype was counted once. This clone may be a read error of a much larger clone one base away. The chain has TRBV7-6 and TRBJ2-7; possible D gene TRBD2, 5 bases. Per the germline V gene, CDR1 is SGHVS and CDR2 is FNYEAQ. This CDR3 is built from 14 residues. V was pared by 5 bases and J by 0 bases, with 11 bases between. This chain's CDR3 is CASSISADSYEQYF. The CDR3 DNA reads as TGTGCCAGCAGCATTAGCGCTGACTCCTACGAGCAGTACTTC.

The genes are TRBV7-9 and TRBJ2-2, with TRBD1 matching 11 bases. V trimming: 6 bases; J trimming: 6 bases; junction bases outside the gene matches: 12. Germline V lookup: CDR1 SEHNR, CDR2 FQNEAQ (reference sequence). The CDR3 is 17 amino acids. CDR3 in amino acids: CASRFNPGQGDPGELFF. DNA of the CDR3: TGTGCCAGCAGATTTAATCCGGGACAGGGGGATCCCGGGGAGCTGTTTTTT.

The chain joins TRBV5-1 to TRBJ2-7; TRBD1 aligns across 8 bases. J gave up 0 bases and V 5 bases, and 16 bases lay outside the gene matches. The CDR3 contains 18 residues. Germline CDR1 reads SGHRS; CDR2 reads YFSETQ. CDR3 sequence (DNA): TGCGCCAGCAGTACCGGGACAGGTTATTACCGAAGCTCCTACGAGCAGTACTTC. Protein product: CASSTGTGYYRSSYEQYF.

The chain joins TRBV29-1 to TRBJ1-1, with TRBD1 identical over 8 bases. From germline, CDR1 is SQVTM and CDR2 ANQGSEA. V shed 3 bases and J 3 bases; nucleotides not matched to a gene: 12. The CDR3 has 16 residues. The CDR3 DNA follows: TGCAGCGTTGATTGGGGCAGGGGGCCTGCGTACACTGAAGCTTTCTTT. Translating gives CSVDWGRGPAYTEAFF. The complete variable domain, with remaining parts taken from reference TRBV29-1 and TRBJ1-1, reads SAVISQKPSRDICQRGTSLTIQCQVDSQVTMMFWYRQQPGQSLTLIATANQGSEATYESGFVIDKFPISRPNLTFSTLTVSNMSPEDSSIYLCSVDWGRGPAYTEAFFGQGTRLTVV.

This clonotype was found many times. The rearrangement links TRBV9 to TRBJ2-3; D not resolved. Germline CDR1 and CDR2: SGDLS and YYNGEE. The ends were cut back, 4 bases at V and 4 bases at J, with 13 bases in the middle. The CDR3 totals 14 residues. CDR3 protein: CASSLSVVSDTQYF. As DNA, the CDR3 is TGTGCCAGCAGCCTCTCCGTAGTATCAGATACGCAGTATTTT. Variable domain in full (rest from reference TRBV9 and TRBJ2-3): DSGVTQTPKHLITATGQRVTLRCSPRSGDLSVYWYQQSLDQGLQFLIQYYNGEERAKGNILERFSAQQFPDLHSELNLSSLELGDSALYFCASSLSVVSDTQYFGPGTRLTVL.

In its sample, this clonotype was seen a few times. This chain joins TRBV19 and TRBJ2-7; 8 bases align to TRBD1. The V gene end was trimmed by 1 base and the J gene end by 1 base; junction bases not matched to a gene: 3. This CDR3 has 15 amino acids. Germline V gives CDR1 LNHDA, CDR2 SQIVND (reference sequence). The CDR3 DNA is TGTGCCAGTAGTATAGGACAGGGGTTATCCTACGAGCAGTACTTC. Translating it yields CASSIGQGLSYEQYF.

This clonotype was counted at least ten times. One end of the junction fails to match germline, which may point to a read error. The rearrangement joins TRBV5-1 to TRBJ2-1; 7 bases map to TRBD2. The CDR3 has 15 residues. CDR1 is SGHRS and CDR2 is YFSETQ in the germline V gene. CDR3 sequence reads: CASSQGLAVYNEQFF. The CDR3 DNA reads TGTGCCAGCAGCCAAGGCCTAGCGGTTTACAATGAGCAGTTCTTC.

This chain uses TRBV25-1 with TRBJ1-1; D gene ambiguous. V dropped 3 bases and J dropped 3 bases, with 2 bases sitting between them. Looked up from germline, CDR1 is MGHDK and CDR2 is SYGVNS. The CDR3 is 11 residues long. CDR3 coding DNA: TGTGCCAGCAGTGAGGACACTGAAGCTTTCTTT. Translation: CASSEDTEAFF.

Concerning this clonotype: A single base separates this from a much larger clone, so it may be a read error. J is TRBJ2-4 and V is TRBV28; 12 nucleotides line up with TRBD2. This CDR3 contains 14 residues. J gave up 8 bases and V 8 bases, and 7 bases lay outside the gene matches. Germline CDR1 is MDHEN and CDR2 is SYDVKM. CDR3 in amino acids: CASASGGVRDIQYF. CDR3 coding DNA: TGTGCCAGCGCTAGCGGGGGGGTCCGGGACATTCAGTACTTC.

The J gene is TRBJ1-2, the V gene TRBV20-1, with 7 bases fitting TRBD1. The CDR3 is 15 residues long. Germline CDR1 and CDR2: DFQATT and SNEGSKA (reference sequence). V shed 2 bases and J 5 bases; nucleotides not matched to a gene: 11. This CDR3 reads CSARQPAQGSYGYTF. The CDR3 DNA sequence: TGCAGTGCTAGACAACCGGCACAGGGGTCGTATGGCTACACCTTC.

This clonotype has a count of ten or more. The chain is built from TRBV12-3 or TRBV12-4 and TRBJ2-5; TRBD2 aligns across 9 bases. V dropped 1 base and J dropped 5; count of bases not matched to a gene: 5. This CDR3 is 15 amino acids long. This chain's CDR3 is CASSLGSGGYETQYF. In nucleotides, the CDR3 is TGTGCCAGCAGTTTAGGTAGCGGGGGTTATGAGACCCAGTACTTC.

This clonotype appeared a single time. CDR3 in amino acids: CASSQGLAESYVQYF. The CDR3 nucleotides read TGTGCCAGCAGCCAGGGACTAGCGGAGTCCTACGTGCAGTACTTC. The V and J genes are TRBV13 and TRBJ2-5, with TRBD2 matching 11 bases. This CDR3 region has 15 residues. V dropped 5 bases and J dropped 11; count of bases not matched to a gene: 13. The V gene's germline CDR1 is PRHDT and CDR2 FYEKMQ (reference sequence).

The chain links TRBV9 to TRBJ2-1; TRBD1 or TRBD2 may be the D gene (5 bases each). The CDR3 length is 16 residues. Germline CDR1 and CDR2: SGDLS and YYNGEE. Deletions cut 1 base from V and 4 bases from J, with 15 bases between. The CDR3 sequence is CASSVSEGSGYNEQFF. CDR3 nucleotide sequence: TGTGCCAGCAGCGTATCAGAGGGGTCGGGATACAATGAGCAGTTCTTC.

The table lists this clonotype with a few counts. This chain uses TRBV7-3 with TRBJ2-5, with D perhaps TRBD2 (5 bases). The V end was cut by 5 bases, the J end by 5 bases, with 12 bases between. Germline V gives CDR1 SGHTA, CDR2 FQGTGA. The CDR3 has 13 residues. CDR3 DNA: TGTGCCAGCAGCCCCGTCACGGGGGAGACCCAGTACTTC. It encodes CASSPVTGETQYF.

The chain combines TRBV7-3 with TRBJ1-1, with D possibly TRBD1 on 6 matching bases. Trimming left V 2 bases short and J 4 bases short, with 14 bases between. This CDR3 contains 15 residues. Germline assignment: CDR1 SGHTA and CDR2 FQGTGA. The CDR3 here is CASSLGGRTSTEAFF. CDR3 bases: TGTGCCAGCAGCTTAGGGGGGCGGACGAGCACTGAAGCTTTCTTT.

This clonotype has a handful of counts. The chain carries TRBV2 and TRBJ2-1, with 10 bases lining up with TRBD1. The length of the CDR3 is 15 residues. The germline gives CDR1 SNHLY, CDR2 FYNNEI. V shed 8 bases, J shed 9 bases, and the junction held 13 bases outside the gene matches. CDR3 sequence reads: CASQRRDRGVGEQFF. The DNA of the CDR3 is TGTGCCAGCCAGAGACGGGACAGGGGTGTGGGTGAGCAGTTCTTC.

The rearrangement joins TRBV9 to TRBJ1-1; unclear D gene. The CDR3 is made up of 16 amino acids. The V end lost 4 bases, the J end lost 1 base, and 17 bases lay between the germline ends. Germline lookup yields CDR1 SGDLS and CDR2 YYNGEE. The CDR3 sequence: CASSQSRGNGNTEAFF. The CDR3 nucleotides read TGTGCCAGCAGCCAAAGTCGGGGAAACGGGAACACTGAAGCTTTCTTT.

This clonotype was seen many times. The rearrangement uses TRBV7-9 and TRBJ1-2; D gene unclear. This CDR3 is 12 amino acids long. V shed 6 bases and J shed 5 bases, with 10 bases lying between them. Germline V lookup: CDR1 SEHNR, CDR2 FQNEAQ (reference sequence). The CDR3 sequence is CASSSGRYGYTF. The CDR3 coding sequence is TGTGCCAGCAGTTCCGGACGGTATGGCTACACCTTC.

V usage is TRBV11-1 and J usage is TRBJ1-2, with a weak D call TRBD1 (5 bases). Germline V gene sequence: CDR1 SGHAT, CDR2 FQDESV (reference sequence). V lost 3 bases to trimming and J lost 4 bases, with 12 bases between them. There are 14 residues in the CDR3. This CDR3 reads CASSFAWDGYGYTF. CDR3 nucleotide sequence: TGTGCCAGCAGCTTTGCGTGGGACGGCTATGGCTACACCTTC.

DNA of the CDR3: TGCGCCAGCAGCCAATCCCCATTACCTTCCACTGAAGCTTTCTTT. Translating gives CASSQSPLPSTEAFF. This chain uses TRBV4-1 with TRBJ1-1; no clear D. CDR3 length equals 15 residues. Germline CDR1 is MGHRA and CDR2 is YSYEKL. V was trimmed by 2 bases and J by 4 bases, leaving 14 bases between them.

CDR3 DNA: TGTGCCAGCAGTCCCAGGGAAACAGATACGCAGTATTTT. It yields the protein CASSPRETDTQYF. The chain links TRBV12-3 or TRBV12-4 to TRBJ2-3; TRBD1 might be the D (5 bases). CDR3 length: 13 residues. With 5 bases removed from V and 3 bases from J, the gap between germline ends came to 9 bases.

This rearrangement joins TRBV4-3 to TRBJ2-2; perhaps TRBD2 as D (5 bases). From germline, CDR1 is LGHNA and CDR2 YSLEER. The V end lost 0 bases, the J end lost 7 bases, and 15 bases lay between the germline ends. The CDR3 runs to 16 residues. In DNA, the CDR3 is TGCGCCAGCAGCCAAGATCGGGCGGGTAACGTCGGGGAGCTGTTTTTT. It translates to CASSQDRAGNVGELFF.